Sequencing of this T cell receptor (beta chain) was carried out in a study of blood T cell repertoires in COVID-19. About the study: The United States, Italy and Spain supplied acute and convalescent COVID-19 samples. The analysed material was cDNA or gDNA that came from T cells, B-cell-depleted T cells, or PBMCs.

About this clone: Other DNA sequences in the sample encode the same CDR3.

Study processing details: Estimation of nucleated cell counts was performed using reference gene primer amplification. This table comes from immunoSEQ multiplex PCR, and its TCRdb copy is limited to in-frame clones, with some not included. V and J calls plus clone size are reproduced from that table; the DNA served to infer D and trimming. The table records 45,000 to 55,000 clones, approximately 84% of them present only once. The V gene's germline CDR1 is KGHSH and CDR2 LQKENI. This CDR3 region has 13 residues. V lost 6 bases and J lost 3, with 11 bases in between. Sequenced input: peripheral blood. The receptor's source is a human donor with active or convalescent COVID-19. The donor label of this sample is uncertain. The chain employs TRBV18 and TRBJ1-2, with D possibly TRBD1 on 5 matching bases. The CDR3 protein is CASSPDRDYGYTF. The CDR3 DNA is TGTGCCAGCTCTCCAGACAGAGACTATGGCTACACCTTC.